At least ten counts were recorded for the clone carrying this T cell receptor (beta chain). Its specificity is unknown. It was with a sample-barcoded 5' primer and a J-beta primer mix that a second PCR of about 6 to 12 cycles was run. Every molecule of cDNA carried a tag from a template-switch adaptor with 12 random nucleotides. MiXCR was run by TCRdb on the 5' RACE reads, yielding one entry per CDR3 protein. The repertoire holds 700,000 to 800,000 distinct CDR3 sequences, with more than 40% as singletons. Germline assignment: CDR1 SGDLS and CDR2 YYNGEE. CDR3 length equals 15 residues. The ends were cut back, 7 bases at V and 1 base at J, with 16 bases in the middle. This specimen comes from a study of blood T cells in healthy people across ages. Study-level results: No one knew whether donors had CMV, which possibly confounded expanded clonotype changes.

The authors drew about 10 milliliters of peripheral blood from each donor. The total RNA that was extracted per sample amounted to at least 5.5 micrograms. The chain couples TRBV9 to TRBJ2-3; maybe TRBD2 (5 bases). Source material: blood. The receptor was derived from a woman aged 55-70 years in good health. CDR3 DNA: TGTGCCAGCTCCGCGGGCGCCCTCGGCACAGATACGCAGTATTTT. It codes for CASSAGALGTDTQYF. The complete variable domain, with remaining parts taken from reference TRBV9 and TRBJ2-3, reads DSGVTQTPKHLITATGQRVTLRCSPRSGDLSVYWYQQSLDQGLQFLIQYYNGEERAKGNILERFSAQQFPDLHSELNLSSLELGDSALYFCASSAGALGTDTQYFGPGTRLTVL.